Following are 28 T cell receptor beta chains from one sample sequenced in a study of T cell responses to AZD1222 COVID-19 vaccine. Sequenced by immunoSEQ multiplex PCR; TCRdb stores in-frame clones only, minus some. The sample has 90,000 or so clones; around 90% are singletons. Sequencing used peripheral blood, obtained on day 0 of AZD1222 vaccination. The receptors were gathered from an adult in good health.

CDR3 in amino acids: CASSLGTGIRAQYF. The CDR3 DNA is TGCGCCAGCAGCCTCGGGACAGGTATTCGTGCGCAGTATTTT. The chain carries TRBV10-2 and TRBJ2-3, with 8 bases identical to TRBD1. Germline V CDR1 and CDR2: WSHSY, SAAADI. The ends lost 6 bases at V and 10 bases at J; junction bases unmatched: 12. The CDR3 length is 14 residues.

The chain has TRBV6-5 and TRBJ1-1; D uncertain. Trimming removed 1 base from V and 4 bases from J, with 16 bases in between. CDR1 MNHEY and CDR2 SVGAGI come from the germline V gene. The CDR3 extends over 16 amino acids. CDR3 bases: TGTGCCAGCAGTTACTTGGCAGCTGGAGGGTTCACTGAAGCTTTCTTT. Protein sequence: CASSYLAAGGFTEAFF.

This clone has more than one count but fewer than ten. The gene calls are TRBV12-3 or TRBV12-4 and TRBJ1-1; no firm D call. The CDR3 contains 13 residues. V shed 1 base and J shed 11 bases, with 14 bases lying between them. The CDR3 loop reads CASSLDGWEVAFF. In DNA form, the CDR3 reads TGTGCCAGCAGTTTAGACGGATGGGAAGTGGCTTTCTTT.

This chain links TRBV4-3 with TRBJ2-1; D unresolved. CDR3 length: 14 residues. Trimming took off 7 bases at V and 5 bases at J, with 15 bases between the two ends. Germline lookup yields CDR1 LGHNA and CDR2 YSLEER. As DNA, the CDR3 is TGCGCCAGCAACCGTGCCGTAGGGAACAATGAGCAGTTCTTC. Amino acid sequence: CASNRAVGNNEQFF.

J is TRBJ1-5 and V is TRBV15; a possible D gene is TRBD1 (5 bases). The length of the CDR3 is 19 residues. V lost 5 bases and J 2 bases, leaving 25 bases between the germline ends. Germline lookup yields CDR1 LNHNV and CDR2 YYDKDF (reference sequence). CDR3 DNA: TGTGCCACCAGCTCCCCACCTTCGATGCTAGGACATGGCAATCAGCCCCAGCATTTT. Translation: CATSSPPSMLGHGNQPQHF.

As DNA, the CDR3 is TGTGCCAGCAGCGTGTCCGGGACAGGGGCTTTGAGGGAGCAGTTCTTC. Residues: CASSVSGTGALREQFF. The chain joins TRBV9 to TRBJ2-1; 10 bases map to TRBD1. Germline V gene sequence: CDR1 SGDLS, CDR2 YYNGEE. Trimming removed 2 bases from V and 10 bases from J; junction bases left unmatched: 12. The CDR3 runs to 16 residues.

This clone came up a few times. The chain has TRBV29-1 and TRBJ2-7; D is uncertain. Germline V lookup: CDR1 SQVTM, CDR2 ANQGSEA. This CDR3 is built from 10 residues. The V gene lost 6 bases and the J gene lost 6 bases, with 9 bases spanning the gap. The CDR3 here is CSVQAGEQYF. In DNA, the CDR3 is TGCAGCGTCCAGGCCGGCGAGCAGTACTTC.

V usage is TRBV6-5 and J usage is TRBJ2-7; D not resolved. Trimming removed 4 bases from V and 2 bases from J, with 15 bases in between. The CDR3 is 15 residues long. The germline V gene has CDR1 MNHEY and CDR2 SVGAGI. Here the CDR3 DNA reads TGTGCCAGCAGTTCATCGGTTACGGAACCCTACGAGCAGTACTTC. Its protein is CASSSSVTEPYEQYF.

This clone was recorded once. V usage is TRBV7-8 and J usage is TRBJ1-2; 8 bases map to TRBD1. CDR1 and CDR2 from the germline V gene are SGHVS and FQNEAQ. This CDR3 is built from 13 residues. Unmatched junction bases numbered 2, after V lost 5 bases and J lost 3 bases. Here the CDR3 reads CASSRGQDYGYTF. DNA of the CDR3: TGTGCCAGCAGCCGGGGACAGGACTATGGCTACACCTTC.

This rearrangement joins TRBV18 to TRBJ2-2; 11 bases match TRBD1. Losses at the gene ends were 1 base for V and 3 bases for J; bases not matched to a gene: 7. The V gene's germline CDR1 is KGHSH and CDR2 LQKENI. This CDR3 is built from 18 residues. Here the CDR3 DNA reads TGTGCCAGCTCACCACTACCGGACAGGGGGCATGACACCGGGGAGCTGTTTTTT. Translating it yields CASSPLPDRGHDTGELFF.

This sequence joins TRBV7-8 and TRBJ2-7; D uncertain. This CDR3 is 13 amino acids long. Trimming cost V 1 base and J 6 bases, with 10 bases left between them. CDR1 SGHVS and CDR2 FQNEAQ come from the germline V gene. The CDR3 sequence is CASSLGTESEQYF. The CDR3, as DNA: TGTGCCAGCAGCTTAGGTACGGAGTCCGAGCAGTACTTC.

The chain recombines TRBV7-2 with TRBJ2-5; perhaps TRBD2 as D (6 bases). Trimming pared 0 bases from V and 5 bases from J, leaving 10 bases between. The CDR3 is 14 residues long. Germline-derived CDR1 and CDR2 are SGHTA and FQGNSA. The CDR3 nucleotides read TGTGCCAGCAGCTTAGCATCTCGGGGGGAGACCCAGTACTTC. This encodes CASSLASRGETQYF.

The V gene is TRBV7-3, the J gene TRBJ2-2; D is perhaps TRBD1 or TRBD2 (5 bases each). The ends were cut back, 3 bases at V and 3 bases at J, with 8 bases in the middle. The CDR3 extends over 14 amino acids. CDR1 and CDR2 (germline): SGHTA, FQGTGA. In DNA, the CDR3 is TGTGCCAGCAGCTTCGGGGCGTACACCGGGGAGCTGTTTTTT. Translation: CASSFGAYTGELFF.

The V gene is TRBV7-9, the J gene TRBJ2-7, with D possibly matching TRBD2 (5 bases). Per the germline V gene, CDR1 is SEHNR and CDR2 is FQNEAQ (reference sequence). The CDR3 contains 11 residues. V gave up 8 bases and J gave up 6 bases, with 11 bases separating them. CDR3 in amino acids: CASSGRGEQYF. CDR3 coding DNA: TGTGCCAGCTCCGGTCGGGGCGAGCAGTACTTC.

The rearrangement links TRBV6-5 to TRBJ1-5, with 7 bases lining up with TRBD1. CDR3 length: 13 amino acids. From germline, CDR1 is MNHEY and CDR2 SVGAGI. V gave up 6 bases and J gave up 4 bases; unmatched junction bases: 3. CDR3 sequence: CASSDRENQPQHF. The CDR3 DNA sequence: TGTGCCAGCAGCGACAGGGAGAATCAGCCCCAGCATTTT.

This clone has just a few counts. Other DNA sequences within the sample encode an identical CDR3. The chain uses TRBV6-5 and TRBJ2-5; no clear D. The germline V gene has CDR1 MNHEY and CDR2 SVGAGI. Trimming shortened V by 3 bases and J by 0 bases, and 5 bases separated the two germline ends. The CDR3 length is 13 residues. The DNA of the CDR3 is TGTGCCAGCAGTTATTCCTACCAAGAGACCCAGTACTTC. Protein: CASSYSYQETQYF.

V and J are TRBV18 and TRBJ2-7, with D maybe TRBD2 (5 bases). Germline V gene data show CDR1 as KGHSH and CDR2 as LQKENI. This CDR3 has 14 amino acids. Trimming took 0 bases from V and 2 from J, leaving 8 bases between them. CDR3 DNA: TGTGCCAGCTCACCACCACCGGGGACCTACGAGCAGTACTTC. This codes for CASSPPPGTYEQYF.

CDR3 protein: CASGFGAGRATEAFF. CDR3 sequence (DNA): TGTGCTAGTGGTTTTGGGGCCGGGCGGGCCACTGAAGCTTTCTTT. The rearrangement joins TRBV12-5 to TRBJ1-1; the D gene is possibly TRBD1 (5 bases). The germline V and J ends were trimmed by 3 bases and 4 bases, with 15 bases remaining between them. The CDR3 is 15 amino acids. Germline CDR1 LGHNT, CDR2 FRNRAP.

In DNA, the CDR3 is TGTGCCAGCGCAGCGGGGTGGGCAACGGGTGGCTACACCTTC. It codes for CASAAGWATGGYTF. The genes are TRBV7-9 and TRBJ1-2; D remains ambiguous. The length of the CDR3 is 14 residues. Looked up from germline, CDR1 is SEHNR and CDR2 is FQNEAQ (reference sequence). The V end lost 8 bases, the J end lost 7 bases, and 20 bases lay between the germline ends.

This chain connects TRBV19 to TRBJ1-1, with D possibly TRBD1 on 5 matching bases. The CDR3 is 15 residues long. CDR1 is LNHDA, CDR2 SQIVND, per germline (reference sequence). Trimming stripped 4 bases from V and 8 bases from J, with 20 bases between. CDR3 loop: CASSTPLGGKEEAFF. The CDR3 bases are TGTGCCAGTAGTACCCCACTGGGGGGAAAGGAAGAAGCTTTCTTT.

The chain links TRBV7-8 to TRBJ2-7; 7 bases agree with TRBD1. The V and J ends lost 5 bases and 5 bases, in that order; junction bases with no gene match: 3. Germline V gene data show CDR1 as SGHVS and CDR2 as FQNEAQ. The CDR3 sequence is 12 residues long. The CDR3 region is CASSETGNEQYF. In nucleotides, the CDR3 is TGTGCCAGCAGCGAGACAGGGAACGAGCAGTACTTC.

The V gene is TRBV6-2 or TRBV6-3, the J gene TRBJ1-2; TRBD1 is a possible D gene (6 bases). The germline CDR1 and CDR2 sequences are MNHEY and SVGEGT. The CDR3 extends over 14 amino acids. Trimming left V 2 bases short and J 3 bases short, with 10 bases between. CDR3 protein: CASSYEAGDYGYTF. The CDR3 bases are TGTGCCAGCAGTTACGAAGCAGGGGACTATGGCTACACCTTC.

J is TRBJ2-3 and V is TRBV10-1; 7 nucleotides match TRBD1. The germline CDR1 and CDR2 sequences are WNHNN and SYGVQD (reference sequence). Unmatched junction bases numbered 5, after V lost 3 bases and J lost 2 bases. The length of the CDR3 is 15 residues. The CDR3 DNA sequence: TGCGCCAGCAGTGAAGGACAGGCTTCCACAGATACGCAGTATTTT. Protein: CASSEGQASTDTQYF.

This chain connects TRBV27 to TRBJ2-1; possible D gene TRBD2, 5 bases. Germline-derived CDR1 and CDR2 are MNHEY and SMNVEV (reference sequence). Between the trimmed V and J ends, which lost 5 bases and 4 bases, there was a span of 9 bases. The CDR3 is made up of 13 amino acids. For the CDR3, the DNA is TGTGCCAGCAGTCAGACTAAATACAATGAGCAGTTCTTC. Translated: CASSQTKYNEQFF.

The rearrangement joins TRBV30 to TRBJ1-5; 8 nucleotides align to TRBD1. Germline assignment: CDR1 GTSNPN and CDR2 SVGIG (reference sequence). The V gene end was trimmed by 5 bases and the J gene end by 2 bases; junction bases not matched to a gene: 2. This CDR3 is 13 amino acids long. The CDR3 bases are TGTGCCTGGCAGGGGGCTCGCAATCAGCCCCAGCATTTT. This codes for CAWQGARNQPQHF.

V usage is TRBV18 and J usage is TRBJ1-1; D is ambiguous. Trimming pared 5 bases from V and 4 bases from J, leaving 20 bases between. This CDR3 region has 16 residues. Germline V gene lookup returns CDR1 KGHSH and CDR2 LQKENI. CDR3 DNA: TGTGCCAGCTCATTCTTAAAAAACTCCCTAGGCACTGAAGCTTTCTTT. Its protein product is CASSFLKNSLGTEAFF.

This clone was recorded a few times. This chain uses TRBV20-1 with TRBJ2-1, with D perhaps being TRBD1 or TRBD2 (6 bases each). Trimming cost V 6 bases and J 7 bases, with 10 bases left between them. In germline, CDR1 is DFQATT, CDR2 SNEGSKA (reference sequence). The CDR3 runs to 11 residues. The CDR3 DNA is TGCAGTGCAGGGGGGAGTAATGAGCAGTTCTTC. Translated: CSAGGSNEQFF.

V gene TRBV18 combines with J gene TRBJ2-3, with D unresolved. CDR1 and CDR2 (germline): KGHSH, LQKENI. The CDR3 spans 14 residues. Trimming stripped 0 bases from V and 2 bases from J, with 6 bases between. The CDR3 is CASSPPGNTDTQYF. The CDR3 coding sequence is TGTGCCAGCTCACCACCAGGGAACACAGATACGCAGTATTTT.